The present entry profiles one T cell receptor (beta chain) with its context. Its antigen is as yet unknown. The method was immunoSEQ multiplex PCR; TCRdb's version includes in-frame clones alone and lacks a portion of them. The sample comprises about 110,000 clones, around 90% of which are singletons, and 1.5% to 2% rests with the top ten. The CDR3 consists of 15 residues. Germline CDR1 MDHEN, CDR2 SYDVKM. V dropped 5 bases and J dropped 4; count of bases not matched to a gene: 5. This record belongs to a study of cytomegalovirus exposure and HLA in healthy donors. Study-wide background: Per a later analysis, the roughly 690 first-cohort and 95 to 150 validation repertoires shared one platform. Study-wide results and caveats: The authors listed 164 TCR beta chains as cytomegalovirus-associated. According to a subsequent analysis, TCR clusters identified in the first cohort showed a tendency to co-occur across the approximately 120 validation repertoires.

Input material: PBMCs. This clonotype was obtained from a woman aged 18-29 years in good health and CMV-seropositive. The chain couples TRBV28 to TRBJ2-1; 10 nucleotides align to TRBD1. The CDR3 nucleotides are TGTGCCAGCAGTCTGGCGGGACAGGGGTACAATGAGCAGTTCTTC. It yields the protein CASSLAGQGYNEQFF.